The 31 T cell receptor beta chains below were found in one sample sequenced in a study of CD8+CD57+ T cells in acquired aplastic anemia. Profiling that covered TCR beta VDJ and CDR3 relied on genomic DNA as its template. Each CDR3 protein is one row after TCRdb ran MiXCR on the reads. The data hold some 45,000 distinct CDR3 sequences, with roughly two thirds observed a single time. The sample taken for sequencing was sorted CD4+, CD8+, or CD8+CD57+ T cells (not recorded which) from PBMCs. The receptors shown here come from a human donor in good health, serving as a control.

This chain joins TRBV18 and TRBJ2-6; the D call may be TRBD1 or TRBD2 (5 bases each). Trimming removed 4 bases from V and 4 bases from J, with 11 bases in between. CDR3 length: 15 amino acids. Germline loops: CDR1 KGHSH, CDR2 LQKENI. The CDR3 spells CASSRSGDGANVLTF. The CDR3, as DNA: TGTGCCAGCTCACGGTCCGGGGACGGGGCCAACGTCCTGACTTTC.

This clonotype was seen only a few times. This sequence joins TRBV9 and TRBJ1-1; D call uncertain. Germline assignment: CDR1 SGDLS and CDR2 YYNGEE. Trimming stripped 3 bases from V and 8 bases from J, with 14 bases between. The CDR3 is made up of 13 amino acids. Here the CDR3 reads CASSGDRATEAFF. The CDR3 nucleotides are TGTGCCAGCAGCGGAGACCGGGCTACCGAAGCTTTCTTT. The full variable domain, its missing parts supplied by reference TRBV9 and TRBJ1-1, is DSGVTQTPKHLITATGQRVTLRCSPRSGDLSVYWYQQSLDQGLQFLIQYYNGEERAKGNILERFSAQQFPDLHSELNLSSLELGDSALYFCASSGDRATEAFFGQGTRLTVV.

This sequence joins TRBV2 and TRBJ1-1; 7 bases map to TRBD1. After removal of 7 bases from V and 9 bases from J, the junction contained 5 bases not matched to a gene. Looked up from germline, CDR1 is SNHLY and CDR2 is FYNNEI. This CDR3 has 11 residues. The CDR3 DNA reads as TGTGCCAGCATCAGGGGGGGGAAAGCTTTCTTT. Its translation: CASIRGGKAFF.

DNA of the CDR3: TGCAGCGTCCAACAGGGTTTGAACACTGAAGCTTTCTTT. Translated: CSVQQGLNTEAFF. The chain joins TRBV29-1 to TRBJ1-1; possibly TRBD1 for D (6 bases). V dropped 6 bases and J dropped 0 bases, with 11 bases sitting between them. CDR3 length: 13 residues. Germline-derived CDR1 and CDR2 are SQVTM and ANQGSEA.

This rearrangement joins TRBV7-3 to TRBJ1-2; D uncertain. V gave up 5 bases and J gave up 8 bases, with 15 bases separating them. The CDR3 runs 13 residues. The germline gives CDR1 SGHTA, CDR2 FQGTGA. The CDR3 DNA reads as TGTGCCAGCAGCGCGGGAAGTTTGGGAGGCTACACCTTC. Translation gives CASSAGSLGGYTF.

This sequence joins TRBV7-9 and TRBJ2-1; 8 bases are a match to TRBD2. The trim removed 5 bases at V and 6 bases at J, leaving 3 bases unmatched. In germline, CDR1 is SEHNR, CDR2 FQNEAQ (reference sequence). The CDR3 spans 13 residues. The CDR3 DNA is TGTGCCAGCAGCACGGGGGGGCCCAATGAGCAGTTCTTC. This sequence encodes CASSTGGPNEQFF. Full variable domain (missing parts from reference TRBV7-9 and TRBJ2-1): DTGVSQNPRHKITKRGQNVTFRCDPISEHNRLYWYRQTLGQGPEFLTYFQNEAQLEKSRLLSDRFSAERPKGSFSTLEIQRTEQGDSAMYLCASSTGGPNEQFFGPGTRLTVL.

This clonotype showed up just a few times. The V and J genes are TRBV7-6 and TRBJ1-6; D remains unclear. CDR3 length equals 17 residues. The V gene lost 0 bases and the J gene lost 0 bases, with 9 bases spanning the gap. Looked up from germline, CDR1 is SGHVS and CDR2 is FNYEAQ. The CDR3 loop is CASSLAPRSSYNSPLHF. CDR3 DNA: TGTGCCAGCAGCTTAGCCCCAAGGAGCTCCTATAATTCACCCCTCCACTTT.

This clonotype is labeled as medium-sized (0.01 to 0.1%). As DNA, the CDR3 is TGTGCCAGCAGCTTCGGAAATCAGCCCCAGCATTTT. It specifies CASSFGNQPQHF. The chain combines TRBV5-4 with TRBJ1-5; the D is unclear. The V end lost 2 bases, the J end lost 4 bases, and 4 bases lay between the germline ends. Per germline, CDR1 SGHNT and CDR2 YYREEE (reference sequence). The CDR3 is 12 amino acids.

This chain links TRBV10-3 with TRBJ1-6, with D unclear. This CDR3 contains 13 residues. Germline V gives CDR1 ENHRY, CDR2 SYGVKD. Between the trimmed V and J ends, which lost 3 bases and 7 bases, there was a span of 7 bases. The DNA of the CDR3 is TGTGCCATCAGTGACCGGACGAATTCACCCCTCCACTTT. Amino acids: CAISDRTNSPLHF.

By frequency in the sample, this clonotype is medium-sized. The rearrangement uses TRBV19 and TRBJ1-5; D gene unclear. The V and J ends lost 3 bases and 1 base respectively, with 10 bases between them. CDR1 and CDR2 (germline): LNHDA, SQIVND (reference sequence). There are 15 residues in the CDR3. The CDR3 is CASSIAFMSNQPQHF. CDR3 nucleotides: TGTGCCAGTAGTATTGCCTTTATGAGCAATCAGCCCCAGCATTTT.

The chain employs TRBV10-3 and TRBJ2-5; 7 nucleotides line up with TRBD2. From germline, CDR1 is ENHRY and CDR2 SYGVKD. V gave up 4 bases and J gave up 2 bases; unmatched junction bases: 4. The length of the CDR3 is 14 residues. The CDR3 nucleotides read TGTGCCATCAGTGGGGCTAGCGGTCAAGAGACCCAGTACTTC. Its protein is CAISGASGQETQYF.

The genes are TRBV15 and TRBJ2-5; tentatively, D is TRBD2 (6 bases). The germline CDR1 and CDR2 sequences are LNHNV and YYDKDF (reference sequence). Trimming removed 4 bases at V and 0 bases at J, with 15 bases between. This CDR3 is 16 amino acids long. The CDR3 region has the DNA TGTGCCACCAGCATGGGACTCAAAAAATACCAAGAGACCCAGTACTTC. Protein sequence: CATSMGLKKYQETQYF.

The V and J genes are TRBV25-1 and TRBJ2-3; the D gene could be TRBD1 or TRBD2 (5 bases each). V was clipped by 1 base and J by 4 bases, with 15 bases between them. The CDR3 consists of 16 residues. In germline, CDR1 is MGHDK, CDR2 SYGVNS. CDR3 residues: CASSESLGRAADTQYF. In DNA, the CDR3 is TGTGCCAGCAGTGAATCCCTGGGACGGGCGGCAGATACGCAGTATTTT.

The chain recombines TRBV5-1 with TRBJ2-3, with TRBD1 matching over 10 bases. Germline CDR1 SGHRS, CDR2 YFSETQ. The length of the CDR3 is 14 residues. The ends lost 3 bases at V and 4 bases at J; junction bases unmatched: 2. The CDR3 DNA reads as TGCGCCAGCAGCTCGGACAGGGGGTCAGATACGCAGTATTTT. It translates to CASSSDRGSDTQYF. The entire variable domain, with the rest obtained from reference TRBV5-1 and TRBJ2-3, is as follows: KAGVTQTPRYLIKTRGQQVTLSCSPISGHRSVSWYQQTPGQGLQFLFEYFSETQRNKGNFPGRFSGRQFSNSRSEMNVSTLELGDSALYLCASSSDRGSDTQYFGPGTRLTVL.

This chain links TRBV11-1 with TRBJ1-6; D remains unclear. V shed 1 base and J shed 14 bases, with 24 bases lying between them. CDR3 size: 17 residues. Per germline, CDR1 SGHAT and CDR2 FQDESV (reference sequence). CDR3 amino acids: CASSLGRWAGRFSSLHF. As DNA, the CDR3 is TGTGCCAGCAGCTTAGGGCGGTGGGCAGGACGGTTTTCGTCCCTCCACTTT.

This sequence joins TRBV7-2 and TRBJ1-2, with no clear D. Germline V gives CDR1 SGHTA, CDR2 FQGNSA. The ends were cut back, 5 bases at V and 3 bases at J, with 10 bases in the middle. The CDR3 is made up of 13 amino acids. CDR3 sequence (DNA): TGTGCCAGCAGCCAATCGGTAGACTATGGCTACACCTTC. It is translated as CASSQSVDYGYTF.

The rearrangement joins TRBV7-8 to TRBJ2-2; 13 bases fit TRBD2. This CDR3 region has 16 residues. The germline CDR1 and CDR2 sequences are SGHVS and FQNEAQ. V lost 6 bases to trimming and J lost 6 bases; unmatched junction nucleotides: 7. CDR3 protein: CASSDSTSGGAGELFF. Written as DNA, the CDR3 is TGTGCCAGCAGTGACTCAACTAGCGGGGGGGCCGGGGAGCTGTTTTTT.

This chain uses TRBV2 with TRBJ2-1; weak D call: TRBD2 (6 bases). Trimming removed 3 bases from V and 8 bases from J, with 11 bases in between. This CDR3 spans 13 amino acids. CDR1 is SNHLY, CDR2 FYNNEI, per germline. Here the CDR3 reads CASSDGGSDEQFF. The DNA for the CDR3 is TGTGCCAGCAGTGATGGGGGGAGCGATGAGCAGTTCTTC.

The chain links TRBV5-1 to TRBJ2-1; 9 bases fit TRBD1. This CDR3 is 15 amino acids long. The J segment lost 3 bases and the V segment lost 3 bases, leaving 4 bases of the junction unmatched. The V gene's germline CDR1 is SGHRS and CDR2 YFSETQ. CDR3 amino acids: CASSSQGAYYNEQFF. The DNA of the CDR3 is TGCGCCAGCAGCTCACAGGGGGCCTACTACAATGAGCAGTTCTTC.

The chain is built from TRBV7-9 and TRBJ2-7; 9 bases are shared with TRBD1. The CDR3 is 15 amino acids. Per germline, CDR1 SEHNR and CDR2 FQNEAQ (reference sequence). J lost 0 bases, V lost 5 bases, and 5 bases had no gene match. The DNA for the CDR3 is TGTGCCAGCAGCCGACAGGGGGGATCCTCCTACGAGCAGTACGTC. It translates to CASSRQGGSSYEQYV.

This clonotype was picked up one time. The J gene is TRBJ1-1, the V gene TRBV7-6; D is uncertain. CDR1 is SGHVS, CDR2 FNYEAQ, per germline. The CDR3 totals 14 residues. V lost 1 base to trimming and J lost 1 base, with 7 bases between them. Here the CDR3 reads CASSLGGSNTEAFF. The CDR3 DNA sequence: TGTGCCAGCAGCTTAGGAGGATCGAACACTGAAGCTTTCTTT.

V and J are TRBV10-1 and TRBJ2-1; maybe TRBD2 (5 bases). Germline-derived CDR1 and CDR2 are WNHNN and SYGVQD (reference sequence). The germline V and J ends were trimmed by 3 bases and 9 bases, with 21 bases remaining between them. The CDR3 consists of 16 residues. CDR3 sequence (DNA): TGCGCCAGCAGTGATAGCGTTGAAGCTGTGGTTAGTGAGCAGTTCTTC. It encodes CASSDSVEAVVSEQFF.

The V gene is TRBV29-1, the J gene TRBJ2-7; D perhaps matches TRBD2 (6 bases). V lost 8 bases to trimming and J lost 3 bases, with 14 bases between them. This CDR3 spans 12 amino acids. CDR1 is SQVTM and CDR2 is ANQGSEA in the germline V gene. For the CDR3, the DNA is TGCAGCTTTCGGGACTCAGGCTACGAGCAGTACTTC. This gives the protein CSFRDSGYEQYF.

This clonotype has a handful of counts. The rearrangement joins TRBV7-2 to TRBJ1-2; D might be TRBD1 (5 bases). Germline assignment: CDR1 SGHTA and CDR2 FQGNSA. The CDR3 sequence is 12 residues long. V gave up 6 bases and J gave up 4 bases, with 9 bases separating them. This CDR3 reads CASSQGTYGYTF. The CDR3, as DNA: TGTGCCAGCAGTCAGGGAACCTATGGCTACACCTTC.

The CDR3 DNA is TGTGCCAGTACCCCGGGAGGGTGGGCCTACGAGCAGTACTTC. Its protein is CASTPGGWAYEQYF. This sequence joins TRBV19 and TRBJ2-7; 8 nucleotides match TRBD2. The V and J ends lost 7 bases and 2 bases, in that order; junction bases with no gene match: 7. Germline loops: CDR1 LNHDA, CDR2 SQIVND (reference sequence). This CDR3 has 14 amino acids.

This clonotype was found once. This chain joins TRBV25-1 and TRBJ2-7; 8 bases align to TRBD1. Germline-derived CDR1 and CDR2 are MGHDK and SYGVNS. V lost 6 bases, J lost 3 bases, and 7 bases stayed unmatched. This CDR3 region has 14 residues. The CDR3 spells CASRDRGSFYEQYF. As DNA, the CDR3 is TGTGCCAGCAGAGACAGGGGAAGTTTCTACGAGCAGTACTTC.

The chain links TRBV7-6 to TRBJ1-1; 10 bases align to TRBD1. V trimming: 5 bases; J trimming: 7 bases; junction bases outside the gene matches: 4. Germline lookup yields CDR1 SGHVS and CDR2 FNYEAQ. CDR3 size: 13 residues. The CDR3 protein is CASSLGTGDEAFF. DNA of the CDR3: TGTGCCAGCAGCCTCGGGACAGGGGATGAAGCTTTCTTT.

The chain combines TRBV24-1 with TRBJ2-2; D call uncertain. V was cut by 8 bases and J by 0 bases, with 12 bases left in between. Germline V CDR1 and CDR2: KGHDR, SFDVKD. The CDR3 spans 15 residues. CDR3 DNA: TGTGCCACCAACCCACCCCTTTCGAACACCGGGGAGCTGTTTTTT. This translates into CATNPPLSNTGELFF.

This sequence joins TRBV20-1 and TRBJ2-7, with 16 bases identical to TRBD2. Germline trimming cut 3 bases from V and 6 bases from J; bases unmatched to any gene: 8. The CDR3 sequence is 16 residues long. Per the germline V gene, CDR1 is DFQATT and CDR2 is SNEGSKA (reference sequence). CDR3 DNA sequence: TGCAGTGCTAGCGTGGGACTAGCGGGAGGGCCATCCGAGCAGTACTTC. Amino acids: CSASVGLAGGPSEQYF.

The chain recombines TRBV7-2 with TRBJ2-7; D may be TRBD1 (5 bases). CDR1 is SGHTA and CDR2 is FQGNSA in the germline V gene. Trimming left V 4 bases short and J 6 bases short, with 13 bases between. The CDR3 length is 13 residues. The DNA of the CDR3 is TGTGCCAGCAGCTCAACGCAGGGTAGCGAGCAGTACTTC. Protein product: CASSSTQGSEQYF.

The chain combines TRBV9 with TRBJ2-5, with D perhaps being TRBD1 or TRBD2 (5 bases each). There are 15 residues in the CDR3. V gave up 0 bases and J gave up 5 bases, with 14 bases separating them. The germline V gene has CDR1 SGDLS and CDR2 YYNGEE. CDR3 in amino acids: CASSVEEGRVETQYF. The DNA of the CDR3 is TGTGCCAGCAGCGTAGAAGAGGGACGGGTTGAGACCCAGTACTTC.